This TCR beta chain comes out of a study of technical replicates of blood from a few donors. TCRdb's copy holds only in-frame clones and misses some; the assay was immunoSEQ multiplex PCR. The sample contains approximately 89,000 clones, roughly 94% of which appear only once. The V gene's germline CDR1 is SGHTS and CDR2 YDEGEE. The CDR3 runs to 15 residues. V was pared by 1 base and J by 7 bases, with 6 bases of the junction left unmatched. This TCR came from a human donor in good health. The sequencing sample was made of T cells isolated from PBMCs. The chain uses TRBV5-8 and TRBJ2-1; 9 bases line up with TRBD2. CDR3: CASSLSLAGINEQFF. The CDR3, as DNA: TGTGCCAGCAGCTTGTCCCTAGCGGGAATTAATGAGCAGTTCTTC.